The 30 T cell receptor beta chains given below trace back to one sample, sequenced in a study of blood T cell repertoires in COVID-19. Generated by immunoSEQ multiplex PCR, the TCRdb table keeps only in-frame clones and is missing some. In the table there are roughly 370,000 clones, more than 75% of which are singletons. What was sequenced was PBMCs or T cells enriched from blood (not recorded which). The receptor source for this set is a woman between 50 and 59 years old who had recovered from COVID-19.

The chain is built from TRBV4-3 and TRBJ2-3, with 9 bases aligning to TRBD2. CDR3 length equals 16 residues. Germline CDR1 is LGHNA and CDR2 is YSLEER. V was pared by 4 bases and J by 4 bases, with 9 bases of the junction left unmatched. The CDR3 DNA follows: TGCGCCAGCAGCCTCGGGGAGGGACTAGCCCCAGATACGCAGTATTTT. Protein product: CASSLGEGLAPDTQYF.

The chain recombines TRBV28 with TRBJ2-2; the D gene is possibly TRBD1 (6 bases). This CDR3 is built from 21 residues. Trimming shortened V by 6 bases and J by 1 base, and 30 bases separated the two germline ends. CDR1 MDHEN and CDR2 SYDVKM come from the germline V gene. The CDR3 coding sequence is TGTGCCAGCAGCCCAATACAGGGAAAATGGCACACGCAAAAGAACACCGGGGAGCTGTTTTTT. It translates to CASSPIQGKWHTQKNTGELFF.

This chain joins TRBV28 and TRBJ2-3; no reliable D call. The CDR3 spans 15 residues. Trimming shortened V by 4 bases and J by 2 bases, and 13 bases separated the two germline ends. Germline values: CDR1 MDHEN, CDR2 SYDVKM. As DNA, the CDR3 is TGTGCCAGCAGTTCTTTCAACAGATACACAGATACGCAGTATTTT. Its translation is CASSSFNRYTDTQYF. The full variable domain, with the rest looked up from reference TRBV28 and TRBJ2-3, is DVKVTQSSRYLVKRTGEKVFLECVQDMDHENMFWYRQDPGLGLRLIYFSYDVKMKEKGDIPEGYSVSREKKERFSLILESASTNQTSMYLCASSSFNRYTDTQYFGPGTRLTVL.

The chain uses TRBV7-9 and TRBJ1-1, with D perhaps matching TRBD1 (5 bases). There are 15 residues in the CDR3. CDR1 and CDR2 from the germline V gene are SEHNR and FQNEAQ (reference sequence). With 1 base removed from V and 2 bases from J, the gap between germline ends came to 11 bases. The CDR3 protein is CASSLVQGINTEAFF. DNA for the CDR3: TGTGCCAGCAGCTTAGTTCAGGGCATAAACACTGAAGCTTTCTTT.

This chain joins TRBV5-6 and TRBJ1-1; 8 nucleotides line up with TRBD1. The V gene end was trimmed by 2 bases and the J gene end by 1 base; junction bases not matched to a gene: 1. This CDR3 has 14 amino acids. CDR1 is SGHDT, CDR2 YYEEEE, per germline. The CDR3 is CASSFGQGNTEAFF. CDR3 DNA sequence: TGTGCCAGCAGCTTCGGACAGGGGAACACTGAAGCTTTCTTT.

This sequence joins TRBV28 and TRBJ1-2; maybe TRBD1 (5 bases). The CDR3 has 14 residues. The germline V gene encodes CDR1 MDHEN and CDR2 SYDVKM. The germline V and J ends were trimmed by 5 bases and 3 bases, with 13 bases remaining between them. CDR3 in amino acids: CASSGLPGDYGYTF. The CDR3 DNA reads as TGTGCCAGCAGTGGCCTACCGGGGGACTATGGCTACACCTTC.

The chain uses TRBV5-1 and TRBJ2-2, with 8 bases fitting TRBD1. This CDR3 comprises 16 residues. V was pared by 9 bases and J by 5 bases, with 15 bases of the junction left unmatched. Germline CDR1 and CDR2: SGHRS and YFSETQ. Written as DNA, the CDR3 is TGCGCCACCAGTCCATGGACAGGGTCACTTACCGGGGAGCTGTTTTTT. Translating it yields CATSPWTGSLTGELFF.

The CDR3 region is CASSFLDRSYEQYF. Written as DNA, the CDR3 is TGTGCCAGCAGCTTTTTGGACAGGTCCTACGAGCAGTACTTC. The chain joins TRBV5-6 to TRBJ2-7; 7 bases align to TRBD1. The germline CDR1 and CDR2 sequences are SGHDT and YYEEEE. The CDR3 has 14 amino acids. The ends lost 2 bases at V and 1 base at J; junction bases unmatched: 3.

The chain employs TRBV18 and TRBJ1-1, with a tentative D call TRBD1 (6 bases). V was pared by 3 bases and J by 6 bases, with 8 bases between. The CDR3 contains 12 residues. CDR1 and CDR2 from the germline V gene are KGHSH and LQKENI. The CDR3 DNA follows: TGTGCCAGCTCACCGCAGGGGTCTGAAGCTTTCTTT. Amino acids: CASSPQGSEAFF.

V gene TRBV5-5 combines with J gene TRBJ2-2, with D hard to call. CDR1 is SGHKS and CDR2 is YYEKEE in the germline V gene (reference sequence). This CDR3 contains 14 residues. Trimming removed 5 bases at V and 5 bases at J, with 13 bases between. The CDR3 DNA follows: TGTGCCAGCAGGTATCGACTCCAGACCGGGGAGCTGTTTTTT. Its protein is CASRYRLQTGELFF.

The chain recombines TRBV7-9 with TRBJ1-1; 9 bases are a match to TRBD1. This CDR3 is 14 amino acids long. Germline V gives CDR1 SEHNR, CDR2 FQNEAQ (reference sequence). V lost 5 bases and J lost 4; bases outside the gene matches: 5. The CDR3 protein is CASSAGQGITEAFF. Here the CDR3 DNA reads TGTGCCAGCAGCGCTGGACAGGGGATCACTGAAGCTTTCTTT.

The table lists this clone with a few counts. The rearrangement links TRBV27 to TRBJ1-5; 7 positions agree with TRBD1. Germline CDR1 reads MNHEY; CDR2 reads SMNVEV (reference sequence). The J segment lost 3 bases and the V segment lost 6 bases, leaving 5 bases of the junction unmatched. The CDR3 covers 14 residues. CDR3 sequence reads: CASRKGTDNQPQHF. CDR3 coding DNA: TGTGCCAGCAGAAAGGGGACAGACAATCAGCCCCAGCATTTT.

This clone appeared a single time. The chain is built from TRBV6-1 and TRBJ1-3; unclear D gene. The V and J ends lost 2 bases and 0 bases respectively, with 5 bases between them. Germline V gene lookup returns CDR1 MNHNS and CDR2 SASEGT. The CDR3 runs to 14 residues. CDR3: CASSELTSGNTIYF. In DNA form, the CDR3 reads TGTGCCAGCAGTGAACTAACCTCTGGAAACACCATATATTTT.

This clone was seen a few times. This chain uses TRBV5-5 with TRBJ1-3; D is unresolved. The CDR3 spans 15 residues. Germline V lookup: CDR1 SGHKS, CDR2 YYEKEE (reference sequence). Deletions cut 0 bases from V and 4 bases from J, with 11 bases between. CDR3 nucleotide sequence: TGTGCCAGCAGCTTGGACACAGCCTCCGGAAACACCATATATTTT. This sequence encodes CASSLDTASGNTIYF.

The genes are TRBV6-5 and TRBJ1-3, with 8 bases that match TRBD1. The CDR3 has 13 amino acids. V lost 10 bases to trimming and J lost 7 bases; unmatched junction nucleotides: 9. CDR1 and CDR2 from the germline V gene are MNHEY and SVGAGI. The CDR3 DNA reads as TGTGCCACAACACAGGGGGACAAGAACACCATATATTTT. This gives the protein CATTQGDKNTIYF.

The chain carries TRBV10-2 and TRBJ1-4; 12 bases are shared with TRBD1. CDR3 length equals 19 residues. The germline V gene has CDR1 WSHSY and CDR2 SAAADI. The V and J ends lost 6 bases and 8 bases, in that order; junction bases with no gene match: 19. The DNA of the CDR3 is TGCGCCAGCAGGCCGGGGACAGGGGGCGCGTCTCCTCAGGGAGAAAAACTGTTTTTT. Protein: CASRPGTGGASPQGEKLFF.

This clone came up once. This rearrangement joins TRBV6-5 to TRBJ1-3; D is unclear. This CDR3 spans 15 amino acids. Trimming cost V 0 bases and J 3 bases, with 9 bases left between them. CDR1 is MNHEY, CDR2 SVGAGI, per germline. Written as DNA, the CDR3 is TGTGCCAGCAGTTACTCGAACGACAATGGAAACACCATATATTTT. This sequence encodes CASSYSNDNGNTIYF.

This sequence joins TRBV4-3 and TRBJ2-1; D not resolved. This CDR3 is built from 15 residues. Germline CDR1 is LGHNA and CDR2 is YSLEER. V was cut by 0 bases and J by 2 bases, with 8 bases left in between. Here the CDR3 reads CASSQDRSTYNEQFF. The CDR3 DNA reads TGCGCCAGCAGCCAAGACAGGTCTACCTACAATGAGCAGTTCTTC.

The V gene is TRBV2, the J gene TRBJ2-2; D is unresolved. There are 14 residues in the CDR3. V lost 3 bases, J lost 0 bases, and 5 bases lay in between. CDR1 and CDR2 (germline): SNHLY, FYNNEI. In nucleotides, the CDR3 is TGTGCCAGCAGTGACCAGGCGAACACCGGGGAGCTGTTTTTT. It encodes CASSDQANTGELFF.

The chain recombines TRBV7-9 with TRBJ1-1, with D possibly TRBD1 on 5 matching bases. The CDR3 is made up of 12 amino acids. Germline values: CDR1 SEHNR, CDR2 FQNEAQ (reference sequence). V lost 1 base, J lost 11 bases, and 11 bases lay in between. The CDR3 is CASSLESGGAFF. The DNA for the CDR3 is TGTGCCAGCAGCTTAGAATCCGGGGGGGCTTTCTTT.

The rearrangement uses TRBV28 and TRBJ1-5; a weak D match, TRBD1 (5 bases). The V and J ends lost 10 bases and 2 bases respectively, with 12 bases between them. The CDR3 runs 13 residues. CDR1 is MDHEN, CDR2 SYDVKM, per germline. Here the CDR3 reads CATRGGGNQPQHF. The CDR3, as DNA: TGTGCCACAAGGGGTGGTGGCAATCAGCCCCAGCATTTT. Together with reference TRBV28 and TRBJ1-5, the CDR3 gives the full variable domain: DVKVTQSSRYLVKRTGEKVFLECVQDMDHENMFWYRQDPGLGLRLIYFSYDVKMKEKGDIPEGYSVSREKKERFSLILESASTNQTSMYLCATRGGGNQPQHFGDGTRLSIL.

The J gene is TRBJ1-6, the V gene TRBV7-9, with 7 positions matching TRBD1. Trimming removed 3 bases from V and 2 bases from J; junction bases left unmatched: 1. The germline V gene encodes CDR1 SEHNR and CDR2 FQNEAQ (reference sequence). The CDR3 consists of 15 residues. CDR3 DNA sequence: TGTGCCAGCAGCTTGGGACAGACCTATAATTCACCCCTCCACTTT. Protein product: CASSLGQTYNSPLHF.

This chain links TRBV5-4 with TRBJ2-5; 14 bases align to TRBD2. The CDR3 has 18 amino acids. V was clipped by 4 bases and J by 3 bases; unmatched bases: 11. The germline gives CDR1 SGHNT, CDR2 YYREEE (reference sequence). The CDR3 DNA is TGTGCCAGCAGCCACGGACTAGCGGGGGGCAGGGGAAAAGAGACCCAGTACTTC. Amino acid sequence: CASSHGLAGGRGKETQYF.

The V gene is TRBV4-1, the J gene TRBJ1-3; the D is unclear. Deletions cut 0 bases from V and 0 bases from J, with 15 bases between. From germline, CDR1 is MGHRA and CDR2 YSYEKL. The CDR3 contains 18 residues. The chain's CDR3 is CASSQDRAATFSGNTIYF. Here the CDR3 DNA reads TGCGCCAGCAGCCAAGATAGAGCAGCGACCTTCTCTGGAAACACCATATATTTT.

The CDR3: CASSLGRRLYF. The CDR3 DNA is TGTGCCAGCAGCTTAGGGAGAAGACTTTATTTT. This chain connects TRBV7-6 to TRBJ2-3; D not certain. The germline V gene encodes CDR1 SGHVS and CDR2 FNYEAQ. The germline V and J ends were trimmed by 1 base and 15 bases, with 11 bases remaining between them. The CDR3 spans 11 residues.

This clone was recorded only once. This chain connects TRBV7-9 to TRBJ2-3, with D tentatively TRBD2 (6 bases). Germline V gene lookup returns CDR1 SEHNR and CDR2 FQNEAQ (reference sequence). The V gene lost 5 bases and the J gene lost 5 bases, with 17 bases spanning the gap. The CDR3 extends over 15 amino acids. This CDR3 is CASSQSGGVGDTQYF. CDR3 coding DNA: TGTGCCAGCAGCCAATCGGGCGGGGTCGGAGATACGCAGTATTTT.

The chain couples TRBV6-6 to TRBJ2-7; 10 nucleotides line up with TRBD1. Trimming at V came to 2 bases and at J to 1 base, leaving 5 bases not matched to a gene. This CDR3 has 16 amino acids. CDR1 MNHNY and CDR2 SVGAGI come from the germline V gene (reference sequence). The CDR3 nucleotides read TGTGCCAGCAGTTACCGACAGGGGGCCGTATCCTACGAGCAGTACTTC. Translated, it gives CASSYRQGAVSYEQYF.

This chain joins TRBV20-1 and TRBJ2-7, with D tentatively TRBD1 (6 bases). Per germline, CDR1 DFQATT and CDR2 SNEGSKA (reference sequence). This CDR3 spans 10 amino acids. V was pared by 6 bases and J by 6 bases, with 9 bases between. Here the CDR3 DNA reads TGCAGTGCCTACAGGGTCGAGCAGTACTTC. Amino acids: CSAYRVEQYF.

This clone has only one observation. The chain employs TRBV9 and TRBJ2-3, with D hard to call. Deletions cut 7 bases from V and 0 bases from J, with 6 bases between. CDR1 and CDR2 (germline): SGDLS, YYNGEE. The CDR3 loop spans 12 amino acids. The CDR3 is CASAASTDTQYF. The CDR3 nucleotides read TGTGCCAGCGCGGCTAGCACAGATACGCAGTATTTT.

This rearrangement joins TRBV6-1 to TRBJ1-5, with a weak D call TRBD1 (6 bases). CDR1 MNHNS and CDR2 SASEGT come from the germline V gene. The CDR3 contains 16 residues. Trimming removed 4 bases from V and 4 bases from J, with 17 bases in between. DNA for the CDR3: TGTGCCAGCAGTGCTTACCACAGGGACCGGAATCAGCCCCAGCATTTT. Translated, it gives CASSAYHRDRNQPQHF.